This T cell receptor beta chain was identified during a study of control samples from healthy donors and cancer patients. Germline V CDR1 and CDR2: SGHRS, YFSETQ. The CDR3 is 15 amino acids. V lost 0 bases, J lost 2 bases, and 11 bases lay in between. The assay was immunoSEQ multiplex PCR, and TCRdb's table has in-frame clones only and misses some. The sample lists 55,000 to 70,000 clones; 91% were seen once. The sequenced material came from PBMCs. The clonotype was recovered from a man aged 25-40 years with colorectal cancer. This rearrangement joins TRBV5-1 to TRBJ1-2; D is unresolved. CDR3 protein: CASSLGFDLNYGYTF. CDR3 DNA sequence: TGCGCCAGCAGCTTGGGATTCGACTTAAACTATGGCTACACCTTC. Drawing the rest from reference TRBV5-1 and TRBJ1-2, the complete variable domain is KAGVTQTPRYLIKTRGQQVTLSCSPISGHRSVSWYQQTPGQGLQFLFEYFSETQRNKGNFPGRFSGRQFSNSRSEMNVSTLELGDSALYLCASSLGFDLNYGYTFGSGTRLTVV.